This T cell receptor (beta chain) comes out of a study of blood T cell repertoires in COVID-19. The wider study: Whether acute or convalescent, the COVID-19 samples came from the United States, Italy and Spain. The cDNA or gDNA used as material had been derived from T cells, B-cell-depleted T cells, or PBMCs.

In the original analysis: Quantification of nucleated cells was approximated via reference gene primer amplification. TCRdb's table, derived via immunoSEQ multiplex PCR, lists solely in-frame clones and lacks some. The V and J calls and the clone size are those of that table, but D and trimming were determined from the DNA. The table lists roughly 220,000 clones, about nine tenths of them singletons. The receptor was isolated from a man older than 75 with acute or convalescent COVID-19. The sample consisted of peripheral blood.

CDR3 loop: CASSPPSDTQYF. The CDR3 DNA follows: TGTGCCAGCAGCCCCCCCTCAGATACGCAGTATTTT. J is TRBJ2-3 and V is TRBV7-2; the D is unclear. Germline V gene sequence: CDR1 SGHTA, CDR2 FQGNSA. The CDR3 has 12 residues. Trimming pared 5 bases from V and 4 bases from J, leaving 7 bases between.